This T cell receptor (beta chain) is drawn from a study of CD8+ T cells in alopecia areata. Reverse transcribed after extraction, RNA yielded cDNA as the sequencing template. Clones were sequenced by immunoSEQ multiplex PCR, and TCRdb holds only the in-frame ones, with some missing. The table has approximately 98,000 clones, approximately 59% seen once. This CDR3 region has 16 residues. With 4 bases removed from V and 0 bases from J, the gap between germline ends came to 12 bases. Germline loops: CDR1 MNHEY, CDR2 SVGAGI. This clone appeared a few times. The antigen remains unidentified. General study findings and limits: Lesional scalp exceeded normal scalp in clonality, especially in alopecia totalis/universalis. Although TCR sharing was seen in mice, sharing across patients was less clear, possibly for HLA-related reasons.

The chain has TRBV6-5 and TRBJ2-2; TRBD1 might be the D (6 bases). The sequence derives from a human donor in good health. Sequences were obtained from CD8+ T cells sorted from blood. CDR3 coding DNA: TGTGCCAGCAGTTTCACCGGGACAACGAACACCGGGGAGCTGTTTTTT. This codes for CASSFTGTTNTGELFF.